Following are 4 T cell receptor beta chains from one sample sequenced in a study of T cells in Graves' hyperthyroidism and ophthalmopathy. Researchers took RNA transcripts and amplified the TCR beta CDR3 regions from them. Primed by the HTBI set, a first-round RT-PCR was run on the TCR CDR3. A single record per CDR3 protein comes from TCRdb applying MiXCR to the multiplex PCR reads. The table shows some 560,000 distinct CDR3 sequences, with around 15% occurring only once. The specimen sequenced was blood. Source of these receptors: a woman aged 40 to 55 with Graves' hyperthyroidism.

This clonotype has more than one count but fewer than ten. This chain links TRBV28 with TRBJ2-3, with 10 bases matching TRBD2. CDR3 length equals 16 residues. The germline gives CDR1 MDHEN, CDR2 SYDVKM. J was trimmed by 8 bases and V by 0 bases; bases with no gene match: 8. The CDR3 DNA is TGTGCCAGCAGTTTATGGGCAGCGGGAGGGCCAGGTACGCAGTATTTT. This encodes CASSLWAAGGPGTQYF.

At least ten counts were recorded for this clonotype. The chain is built from TRBV12-3 or TRBV12-4 and TRBJ2-7; TRBD2 is a possible D gene (5 bases). The CDR3 totals 14 residues. V was pared by 5 bases and J by 2 bases, with 13 bases between. CDR3 protein: CASSEAGIAYEQYF. The CDR3, as DNA: TGTGCCAGCAGTGAGGCCGGGATCGCCTACGAGCAGTACTTC.

This clonotype was observed at least ten times. J is TRBJ2-3 and V is TRBV27; D possibly matches TRBD1 or TRBD2 (6 bases each). CDR3 size: 17 residues. Germline CDR1 reads MNHEY; CDR2 reads SMNVEV (reference sequence). With 5 bases removed from V and 0 bases from J, the gap between germline ends came to 18 bases. CDR3 DNA sequence: TGTGCCAGCAGTCCCGGGGGCGGAGGAAGGAGCACAGATACGCAGTATTTT. This sequence encodes CASSPGGGGRSTDTQYF.

The sample holds a few counts of this clonotype. The V call is TRBV5-1, the J call TRBJ2-6; D unclear. CDR1 SGHRS and CDR2 YFSETQ come from the germline V gene. The length of the CDR3 is 15 residues. The V gene lost 3 bases and the J gene lost 0 bases, with 7 bases spanning the gap. The CDR3 coding sequence is TGCGCCAGCAGCTCCAGAGCCTCTGGGGCCAACGTCCTGACTTTC. It translates to CASSSRASGANVLTF.